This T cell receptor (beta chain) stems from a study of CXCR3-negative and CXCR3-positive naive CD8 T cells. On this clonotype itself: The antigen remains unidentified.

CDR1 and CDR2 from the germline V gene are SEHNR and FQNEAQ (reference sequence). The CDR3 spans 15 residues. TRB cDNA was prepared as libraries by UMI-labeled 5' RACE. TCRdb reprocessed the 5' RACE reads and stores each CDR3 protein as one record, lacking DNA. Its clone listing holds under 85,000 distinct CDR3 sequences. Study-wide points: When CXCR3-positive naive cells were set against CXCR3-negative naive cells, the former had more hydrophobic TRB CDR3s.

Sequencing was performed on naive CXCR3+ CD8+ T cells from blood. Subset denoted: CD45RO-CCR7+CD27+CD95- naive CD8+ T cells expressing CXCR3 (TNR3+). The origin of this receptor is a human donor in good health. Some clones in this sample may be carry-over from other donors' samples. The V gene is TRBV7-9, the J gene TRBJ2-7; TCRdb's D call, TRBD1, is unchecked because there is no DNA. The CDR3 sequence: CASSGGTGFTYEQYF.